The rows below give T cell receptor beta chains drawn from one sample of a study of blood T cell repertoires in COVID-19. Repertoires were generated with immunoSEQ multiplex PCR, while TCRdb's copy carries only in-frame clones and drops some. The sample lists about 240,000 clones, approximately 80% occurring once. The specimen was peripheral blood. Receptors were obtained from a man between 25 and 39 years old who had recovered from COVID-19. Both conserved end residues are part of each CDR3. Fields, in order: V gene, D gene, clone size, J gene, CDR3 DNA, CDR3 protein. The D gene is left open where the match is weak. Expanded clones get a size class; other rows say once, few or many, or leave the size out.

TRBV5-1	TRBD2	-	TRBJ2-7	TGCGCCAGCAGCTGGACTAGCGGGGGGGGCGAGCAGTACTTC	CASSWTSGGGEQYF
TRBV11-2	TRBD1	-	TRBJ2-1	TGTGCCAGCAGCTCGCCCTCGACAGGGTACAATGAGCAGTTCTTC	CASSSPSTGYNEQFF
TRBV5-1	-	once	TRBJ1-3	TGCGCCAGCAGCGAAGGACCGGGGGACCCCGTCTCTGGAAACACCATATATTTT	CASSEGPGDPVSGNTIYF
TRBV10-3	TRBD1	once	TRBJ2-2	TGTGCCATCAGGAGACAGGGGTTAGTCCTCACCGGGGAGCTGTTTTTT	CAIRRQGLVLTGELFF
TRBV3-1/TRBV3-2	-	-	TRBJ2-3	TGTGCCAGTCGGCCCGCGGACTTCACAGATACGCAGTATTTT	CASRPADFTDTQYF
TRBV28	-	-	TRBJ1-4	TGTGCCAGCAGTCTGCCAGGGGTTGAAAAACTGTTTTTT	CASSLPGVEKLFF
TRBV3-1/TRBV3-2	-	-	TRBJ2-2	TGTGCCAGCAGCCCACCGAGGGTGGACACCGGGGAGCTGTTTTTT	CASSPPRVDTGELFF
TRBV11-1	TRBD1	-	TRBJ2-5	TGTGCCAGCAGCTTCGCCGGGACAGGGATCGAGACCCAGTACTTC	CASSFAGTGIETQYF
TRBV19	TRBD1	-	TRBJ1-2	TGTGCCAGTAACGCGGAACAGGGGAAGTATGGCTACACCTTC	CASNAEQGKYGYTF
TRBV5-1	TRBD1	-	TRBJ2-7	TGCGCCAGCAGCGAGGGACAGGGGGCTCGAGAGCAGTACTTC	CASSEGQGAREQYF
TRBV9	-	few	TRBJ1-4	TGTGCCAGCAGCGTGGCCCCGAGGGAAACTAATGAAAAACTGTTTTTT	CASSVAPRETNEKLFF
TRBV2	TRBD2	-	TRBJ2-4	TGTGCCACGCACACCGGGACTAGCGGGGGGCCGAAGGAAAACATTCAGTACTTC	CATHTGTSGGPKENIQYF
TRBV11-2	TRBD1	-	TRBJ2-7	TGTGCCAGCAGCTTATGGGACAGCTCCTACGAGCAGTACTTC	CASSLWDSSYEQYF